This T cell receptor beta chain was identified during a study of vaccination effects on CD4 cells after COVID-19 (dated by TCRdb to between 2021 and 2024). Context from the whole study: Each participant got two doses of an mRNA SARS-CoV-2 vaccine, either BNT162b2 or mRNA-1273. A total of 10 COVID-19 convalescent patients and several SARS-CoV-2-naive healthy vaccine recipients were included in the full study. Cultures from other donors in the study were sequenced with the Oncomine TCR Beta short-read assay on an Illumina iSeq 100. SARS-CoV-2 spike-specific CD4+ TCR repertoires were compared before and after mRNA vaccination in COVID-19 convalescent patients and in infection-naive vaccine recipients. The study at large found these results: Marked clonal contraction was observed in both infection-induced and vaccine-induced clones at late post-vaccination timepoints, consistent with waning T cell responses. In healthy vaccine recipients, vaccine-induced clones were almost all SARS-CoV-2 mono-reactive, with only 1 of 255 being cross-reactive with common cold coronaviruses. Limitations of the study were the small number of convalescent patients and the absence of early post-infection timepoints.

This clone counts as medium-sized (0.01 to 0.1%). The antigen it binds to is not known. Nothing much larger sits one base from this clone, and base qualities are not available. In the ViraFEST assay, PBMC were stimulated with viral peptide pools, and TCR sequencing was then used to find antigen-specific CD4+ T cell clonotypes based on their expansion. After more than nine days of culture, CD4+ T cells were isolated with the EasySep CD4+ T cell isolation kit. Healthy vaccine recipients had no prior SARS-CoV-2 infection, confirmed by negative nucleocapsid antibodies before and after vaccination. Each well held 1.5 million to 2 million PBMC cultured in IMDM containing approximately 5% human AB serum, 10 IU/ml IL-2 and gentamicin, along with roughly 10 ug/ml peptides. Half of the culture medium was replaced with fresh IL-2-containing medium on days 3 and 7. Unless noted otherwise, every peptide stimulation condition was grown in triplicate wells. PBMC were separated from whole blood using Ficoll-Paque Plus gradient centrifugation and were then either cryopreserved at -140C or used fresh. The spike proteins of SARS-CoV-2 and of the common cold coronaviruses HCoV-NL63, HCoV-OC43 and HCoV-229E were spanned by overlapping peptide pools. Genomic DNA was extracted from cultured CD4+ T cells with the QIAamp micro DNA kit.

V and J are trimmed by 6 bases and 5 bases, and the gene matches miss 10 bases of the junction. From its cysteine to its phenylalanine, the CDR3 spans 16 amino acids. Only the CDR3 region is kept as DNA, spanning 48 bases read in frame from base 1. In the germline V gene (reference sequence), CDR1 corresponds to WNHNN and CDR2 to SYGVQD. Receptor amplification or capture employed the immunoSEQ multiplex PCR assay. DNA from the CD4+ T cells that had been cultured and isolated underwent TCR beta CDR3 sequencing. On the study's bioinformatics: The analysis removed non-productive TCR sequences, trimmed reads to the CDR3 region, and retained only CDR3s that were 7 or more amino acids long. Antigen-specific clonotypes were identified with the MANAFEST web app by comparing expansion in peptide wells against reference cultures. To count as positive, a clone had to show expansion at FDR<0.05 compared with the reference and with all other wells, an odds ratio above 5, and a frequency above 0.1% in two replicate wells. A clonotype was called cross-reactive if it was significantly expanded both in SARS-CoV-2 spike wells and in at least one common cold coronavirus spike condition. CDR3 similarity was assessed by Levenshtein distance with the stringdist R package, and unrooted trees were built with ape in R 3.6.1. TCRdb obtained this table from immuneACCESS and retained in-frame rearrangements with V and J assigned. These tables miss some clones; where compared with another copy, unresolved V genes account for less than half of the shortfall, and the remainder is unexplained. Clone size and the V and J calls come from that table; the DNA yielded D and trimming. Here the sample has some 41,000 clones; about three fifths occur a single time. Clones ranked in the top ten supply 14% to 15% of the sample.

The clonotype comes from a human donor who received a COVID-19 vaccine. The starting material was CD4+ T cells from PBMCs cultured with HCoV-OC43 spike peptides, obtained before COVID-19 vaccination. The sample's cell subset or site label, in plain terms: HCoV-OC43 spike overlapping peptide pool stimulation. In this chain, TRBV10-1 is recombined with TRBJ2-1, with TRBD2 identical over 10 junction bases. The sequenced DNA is TGCGCCAGCAGAGACACCCGGACTAGCGGTAACAATGAGCAGTTCTTC. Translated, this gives CASRDTRTSGNNEQFF.